This T cell receptor (beta chain) was identified in a study of CD8+ T cells in alopecia areata. Study-level background: Treatment comprised oral tofacitinib, 5 to 10 mg twice daily, in treated patients. For 6 to 18 months, tofacitinib was taken, and 6 months off drug followed. Notes on the study in general: It was less clear whether patients shared TCRs than it was in mice, possibly because of HLA.

Reverse transcribed after extraction, RNA yielded cDNA as the sequencing template. Profiled with immunoSEQ multiplex PCR; TCRdb holds only in-frame clones, not every one. The sample shows some 240,000 clones, about 53% of them seen only once. The germline gives CDR1 SNHLY, CDR2 FYNNEI. CDR3 length equals 15 residues. V shed 4 bases and J 5 bases; nucleotides not matched to a gene: 4. Sampling of alopecia areata patients yielded lesional scalp punch biopsies as well as peripheral blood. About this clone itself: What it recognizes is unknown.

The V call is TRBV2, the J call TRBJ2-1; TRBD2 aligns across 11 bases. The sequences come from CD4+ T cells sorted from blood, collected at week 0. The TCR was taken from a human donor with alopecia areata. CDR3: CASSALAGGHNEQFF. In nucleotides, the CDR3 is TGTGCCAGCAGTGCGCTAGCGGGAGGACACAATGAGCAGTTCTTC.